A selection of T cell receptor beta chains follows, all from one sample in a study of cytomegalovirus exposure and HLA in healthy donors. TCRdb's copy holds only in-frame clones and misses some; the assay was immunoSEQ multiplex PCR. The table has 140,000 or so clones, approximately 72% seen once; the top ten hold approximately 2.1%. The sequenced sample consisted of PBMCs. The receptor set was obtained from a man aged 40-55 years in good health and CMV-seronegative. The CDR3 runs from the conserved cysteine through the conserved F or W. The D gene is left open where the match is weak. The size of a clone is reported for some rows only, either as once, few or many, or as a class for expanded clones.

TRBD1 | . | TRBJ1-2 | TRBV6-1 | TGTGCCGGCGCAGGGGGCGCTTGGGGCTACACCTTC | CAGAGGAWGYTF
TRBD2 | once | TRBJ2-5 | TRBV7-3 | TGTGCCAGCAGCAGCGGGGGGGGCTGGGAGACCCAGTACTTC | CASSSGGGWETQYF
. | . | TRBJ1-4 | TRBV10-3 | TGTGCCATCAGTGAGTCGGCGCCGGGACTGGAAAAACTGTTTTTT | CAISESAPGLEKLFF
TRBD1 | . | TRBJ1-1 | TRBV25-1 | TGTGCCACCTCGACAGGGGGGACTGAAGCTTTCTTT | CATSTGGTEAFF
. | . | TRBJ1-6 | TRBV6-6 | TGTGCCAGCAGTTACTCGAGTAGCCAGATTAATTCACCCCTCCACTTT | CASSYSSSQINSPLHF
TRBD1 | once | TRBJ2-2 | TRBV6-1 | TGTGCCAGCCGGGACAGGGGAAGCACCGGGGAGCTGTTTTTT | CASRDRGSTGELFF
. | . | TRBJ1-5 | TRBV7-6 | TGTGCCAGCAGCTTGGGAGGGGCGCGCAGCAATCAGCCCCAGCATTTT | CASSLGGARSNQPQHF
. | . | TRBJ2-7 | TRBV7-9 | TGTGCCAGCAGCTTAGATGGTCACGGGGAGCAGTACTTC | CASSLDGHGEQYF
TRBD1 | few | TRBJ2-2 | TRBV5-6 | TGTGCCAGCAGCCAGCAGGGACAGCCGAACACCGGGGAGCTGTTTTTT | CASSQQGQPNTGELFF
. | . | TRBJ1-5 | TRBV6-5 | TGTGCCAGCAGTCCACGGGGTAGTTATCAGCCCCAGCATTTT | CASSPRGSYQPQHF
TRBD2 | few | TRBJ2-3 | TRBV5-6 | TGTGCCAGCGGGAGGGGCACAGATACGCAGTATTTT | CASGRGTDTQYF
. | few | TRBJ2-7 | TRBV18 | TGTGCCAGCTCACCTGCCTTGACAGGAATCTACGAGCAGTACTTC | CASSPALTGIYEQYF
. | . | TRBJ2-4 | TRBV30 | TGTGCCTGGAGTGTAGAGGGTATGATACCGTACTTC | CAWSVEGMIPYF
TRBD1 | once | TRBJ2-7 | TRBV27 | TGTGCCAGCAGTTATGGACAGGCCTACGAGCAGTACTTC | CASSYGQAYEQYF